These 15 T cell receptor beta chains were all obtained from the same sample, sequenced in a study of blood T cell repertoires in COVID-19. Libraries were prepared by immunoSEQ multiplex PCR; TCRdb keeps only in-frame clonotypes and omits some of them. This sample yields 55,000 to 75,000 clones, of which 70% to 85% are seen a single time; about 3.5% belongs to the top ten. The sequenced material came from peripheral blood. Receptor source: a man in his sixties with acute or convalescent COVID-19.

For the CDR3, the DNA is TGTGCCAGCAGTTCAGGACAGGGGGCGGGATATGGCTACACCTTC. This sequence encodes CASSSGQGAGYGYTF. The gene calls are TRBV28 and TRBJ1-2; TRBD1 agrees at 11 bases. The trim removed 4 bases at V and 5 bases at J, leaving 6 bases unmatched. The germline V gene encodes CDR1 MDHEN and CDR2 SYDVKM. This CDR3 spans 15 amino acids.

V is TRBV7-2 and J is TRBJ2-7, with 10 nucleotides matching TRBD2. The CDR3 contains 16 residues. The V gene end was trimmed by 2 bases and the J gene end by 4 bases; junction bases not matched to a gene: 8. CDR1 is SGHTA and CDR2 is FQGNSA in the germline V gene. For the CDR3, the DNA is TGTGCCAGCAGCTTAATAGGTAGCGGGAGGCTTTACGAGCAGTACTTC. Translated: CASSLIGSGRLYEQYF.

The chain links TRBV5-4 to TRBJ2-5, with 13 bases identical to TRBD2. The germline V gene has CDR1 SGHNT and CDR2 YYREEE (reference sequence). Trimming cost V 4 bases and J 3 bases; bases outside gene matches: 3. This CDR3 contains 15 residues. The DNA of the CDR3 is TGTGCCAGCAGCGAAGGACTAGCGGGAGAAGAGACCCAGTACTTC. It translates to CASSEGLAGEETQYF.

This clone was picked up one time. The chain combines TRBV19 with TRBJ2-2; unclear D gene. Germline V gene data show CDR1 as LNHDA and CDR2 as SQIVND (reference sequence). CDR3 length: 14 residues. V was pared by 1 base and J by 4 bases, with 7 bases between. This CDR3 is CASSIVGSTGELFF. The CDR3 region has the DNA TGTGCCAGTAGTATAGTCGGTTCCACCGGGGAGCTGTTTTTT. Full variable domain (outside the CDR3, taken from reference TRBV19 and TRBJ2-2): DGGITQSPKYLFRKEGQNVTLSCEQNLNHDAMYWYRQDPGQGLRLIYYSQIVNDFQKGDIAEGYSVSREKKESFPLTVTSAQKNPTAFYLCASSIVGSTGELFFGEGSRLTVL.

V is TRBV6-2 or TRBV6-3 and J is TRBJ1-2; D possibly corresponds to TRBD1 (6 bases). The CDR3 runs to 13 residues. V lost 6 bases, J lost 7 bases, and 15 bases lay in between. CDR1 MNHEY and CDR2 SVGEGT come from the germline V gene. DNA for the CDR3: TGTGCCAGCAGCCGTGGACAGCCTCTTGGCTACACCTTC. Translation: CASSRGQPLGYTF.

This clone was found a few times. The chain combines TRBV5-4 with TRBJ1-2; D may be TRBD1 (6 bases). CDR1 is SGHNT and CDR2 is YYREEE in the germline V gene (reference sequence). The CDR3 sequence is 13 residues long. The V gene lost 0 bases and the J gene lost 6 bases, with 9 bases spanning the gap. The CDR3 nucleotides are TGTGCCAGCAGCTTGGAGGGGGTGGATGGCTACACCTTC. This translates into CASSLEGVDGYTF.

CDR3 in amino acids: CASSWDRGRRGYTF. The CDR3 DNA reads TGTGCCAGCAGTTGGGACAGGGGGCGACGGGGCTACACCTTC. This chain uses TRBV28 with TRBJ1-2, with 12 bases aligning to TRBD1. CDR1 MDHEN and CDR2 SYDVKM come from the germline V gene. This CDR3 region has 14 residues. V lost 4 bases and J lost 8; bases outside the gene matches: 5.

The chain is built from TRBV6-2 or TRBV6-3 and TRBJ2-1; TRBD2 agrees at 7 bases. The CDR3 runs 18 residues. The junction had 15 bases not matched to a gene; V was cut back by 0 bases and J by 7 bases. Germline lookup yields CDR1 MNHEY and CDR2 SVGEGT. This chain's CDR3 is CASSYSFAGEPLDNEQFF. For the CDR3, the DNA is TGTGCCAGCAGTTACTCCTTCGCGGGGGAGCCTTTAGATAATGAGCAGTTCTTC.

The rearrangement joins TRBV24-1 to TRBJ2-7, with unresolved D. V was trimmed by 5 bases and J by 8 bases, leaving 3 bases between them. CDR1 and CDR2 from the germline V gene are KGHDR and SFDVKD. The CDR3 extends over 9 amino acids. The CDR3: CATSVKQYF. The CDR3 region has the DNA TGTGCCACCAGTGTCAAGCAGTACTTC.

The chain carries TRBV3-1 (or the pseudogene TRBV3-2) and TRBJ1-2; TRBD1 matches at 9 bases. Germline V gene lookup returns CDR1 LGHDT and CDR2 YNNKEL (reference sequence). Losses at the gene ends were 3 bases for V and 2 bases for J; bases not matched to a gene: 1. The CDR3 contains 14 residues. CDR3 protein: CASSQDRGNYGYTF. In nucleotides, the CDR3 is TGTGCCAGCAGCCAGGACAGGGGAAACTATGGCTACACCTTC.

V and J are TRBV7-2 and TRBJ2-7; a possible D gene is TRBD1 (6 bases). Germline assignment: CDR1 SGHTA and CDR2 FQGNSA. V lost 0 bases, J lost 3 bases, and 15 bases lay in between. The CDR3 has 16 residues. In DNA, the CDR3 is TGTGCCAGCAGCTTAGCGGGGTCGGACAGTAGCTACGAGCAGTACTTC. It specifies CASSLAGSDSSYEQYF.

DNA for the CDR3: TGTGCCAGCAGCTTAGGAGGGTTTCCGGGGCAGTACTTC. It yields the protein CASSLGGFPGQYF. The chain recombines TRBV7-2 with TRBJ2-7, with D possibly matching TRBD2 (5 bases). This CDR3 comprises 13 residues. The V end lost 1 base, the J end lost 9 bases, and 13 bases lay between the germline ends. Looked up from germline, CDR1 is SGHTA and CDR2 is FQGNSA.

This clone was recorded a few times. The rearrangement joins TRBV11-2 to TRBJ2-1, with D perhaps matching TRBD2 (6 bases). Germline CDR1 and CDR2: SGHAT and FQNNGV. Trimming removed 0 bases from V and 3 bases from J, with 9 bases in between. There are 15 residues in the CDR3. The CDR3 is CASSLESGYYNEQFF. The CDR3 coding sequence is TGTGCCAGCAGCTTAGAGAGCGGGTACTACAATGAGCAGTTCTTC.

Of note for this clone: At one of its ends the junction is not consistent with the germline gene, which may arise from a read error. The gene calls are TRBV9 and TRBJ2-3, with a weak D call TRBD2 (6 bases). From germline, CDR1 is SGDLS and CDR2 YYNGEE. This CDR3 comprises 14 residues. CDR3 sequence reads: CAGSVGGSTDTQYF. The CDR3 DNA reads as TGTGCCGGCAGCGTGGGAGGAAGCACAGATACGCAGTATTTT.

This clone was seen more than once but under ten times. The chain joins TRBV4-3 to TRBJ2-1; TRBD2 matches at 8 bases. CDR1 is LGHNA and CDR2 is YSLEER in the germline V gene. V shed 2 bases and J 7 bases; nucleotides not matched to a gene: 13. This CDR3 contains 17 residues. The DNA for the CDR3 is TGCGCCAGCAGCCAAAGGCCAGCGGGAGACAAGTGGAATGAGCAGTTCTTC. This gives the protein CASSQRPAGDKWNEQFF.